The clone carrying this T cell receptor beta chain has just a few counts. Antigen unknown. These data originate in a study of beta chain features in type 1 diabetes. Study-level points and caveats: Type 1 diabetes patients had VDJ junctions that carried fewer insertions and more deletions. The naive, central memory and Treg TCRB repertoires of patients appeared to be more similar to one another than those of healthy donors.

The sequenced template was cDNA made from the entire isolated RNA. Regulatory, naive and central memory T cell samples averaged approximately 3.5 million reads. TCRdb's table, derived via immunoSEQ multiplex PCR, lists solely in-frame clones and lacks some. The profile covers over 120,000 clones, with approximately 9.2% appearing a single time and about 0.61% taken by the ten largest. Sorting with CD45RO/CCR7/CD25/CD127/CD95/CD27 yielded naive, central memory, regulatory and stem-like memory CD4+ cells. Looked up from germline, CDR1 is KGHSH and CDR2 is LQKENI. V lost 1 base and J 1 base, leaving 12 bases between the germline ends. This CDR3 is 16 amino acids long.

The origin of this receptor is a man between 18 and 29 years old in good health. The genes are TRBV18 and TRBJ2-3; TRBD2 might be the D (6 bases). The material sequenced was central memory CD4+ T cells from blood. DNA for the CDR3: TGTGCCAGCTCACCACGTGGGACTGGGGGCACAGATACGCAGTATTTT. It translates to CASSPRGTGGTDTQYF.